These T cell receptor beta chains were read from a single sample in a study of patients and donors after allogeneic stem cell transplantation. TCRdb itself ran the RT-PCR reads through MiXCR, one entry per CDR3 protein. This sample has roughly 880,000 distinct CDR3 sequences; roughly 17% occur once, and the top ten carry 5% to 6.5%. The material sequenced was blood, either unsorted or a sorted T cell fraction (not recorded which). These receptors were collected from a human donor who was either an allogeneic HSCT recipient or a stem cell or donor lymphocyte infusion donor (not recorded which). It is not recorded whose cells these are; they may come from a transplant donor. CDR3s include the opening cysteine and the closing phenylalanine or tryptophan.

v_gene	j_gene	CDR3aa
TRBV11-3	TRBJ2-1	CASSFSSHGSNEQFF
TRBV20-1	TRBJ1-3	CSARDPGGSGNTIYF
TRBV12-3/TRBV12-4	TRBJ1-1	CASSGGGNAEAFF
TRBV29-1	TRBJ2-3	CSVEENMEGPSTDTQYF
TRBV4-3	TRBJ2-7	CASSQDRTPVNEQYF
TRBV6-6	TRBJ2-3	CASSYLVRDTQYF
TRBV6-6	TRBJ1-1	CASSYSREIEAFF
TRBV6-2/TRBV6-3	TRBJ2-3	CASSYPARGSTDTQYF
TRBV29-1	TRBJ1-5	CSVYEGQPQHF
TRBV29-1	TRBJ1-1	CSVGAGRRLRDKNTEAFF
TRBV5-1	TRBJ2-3	CASSSWDRGTDTQYF
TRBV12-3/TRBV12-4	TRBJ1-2	CASSLAYSYGYTF
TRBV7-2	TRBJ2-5	CASSLGLAGGIQETQYF
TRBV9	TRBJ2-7	CASSAAHRGNEQYF
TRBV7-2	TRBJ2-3	CASSLRRVVGTDTQYF
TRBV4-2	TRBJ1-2	CASSRATGTGGHGYTF
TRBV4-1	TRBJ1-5	CASSRFDRDQPQHF
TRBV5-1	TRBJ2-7	CASSRQDPNYEQYF